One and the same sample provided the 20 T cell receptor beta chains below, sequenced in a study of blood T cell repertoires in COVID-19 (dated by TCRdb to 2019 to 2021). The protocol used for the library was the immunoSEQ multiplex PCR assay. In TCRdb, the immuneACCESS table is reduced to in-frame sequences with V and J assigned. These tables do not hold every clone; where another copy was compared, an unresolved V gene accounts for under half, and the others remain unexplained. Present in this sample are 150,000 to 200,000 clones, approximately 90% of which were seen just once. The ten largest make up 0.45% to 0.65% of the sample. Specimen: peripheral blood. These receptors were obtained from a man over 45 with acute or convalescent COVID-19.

This CDR3 is CASSFTRDRGSGNTIYF. The CDR3 DNA reads TGTGCCAGCAGCTTCACCAGGGACAGGGGCTCTGGAAACACCATATATTTT. The J gene is TRBJ1-3, the V gene TRBV7-9, with 10 positions matching TRBD1. This CDR3 spans 17 amino acids. The trim removed 3 bases at V and 0 bases at J, leaving 5 bases unmatched. CDR1 and CDR2 from the germline V gene are SEHNR and FQNEAQ (reference sequence). The full variable domain, in which reference TRBV7-9 and TRBJ1-3 provide the parts outside the CDR3, is DTGVSQNPRHKITKRGQNVTFRCDPISEHNRLYWYRQTLGQGPEFLTYFQNEAQLEKSRLLSDRFSAERPKGSFSTLEIQRTEQGDSAMYLCASSFTRDRGSGNTIYFGEGSWLTVV.

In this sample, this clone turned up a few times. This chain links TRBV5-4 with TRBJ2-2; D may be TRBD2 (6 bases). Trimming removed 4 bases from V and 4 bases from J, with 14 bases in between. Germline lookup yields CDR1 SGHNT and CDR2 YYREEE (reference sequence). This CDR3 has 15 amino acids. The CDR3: CASSRALASTGELFF. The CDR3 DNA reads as TGTGCCAGCAGCCGCGCCCTAGCGAGCACCGGGGAGCTGTTTTTT.

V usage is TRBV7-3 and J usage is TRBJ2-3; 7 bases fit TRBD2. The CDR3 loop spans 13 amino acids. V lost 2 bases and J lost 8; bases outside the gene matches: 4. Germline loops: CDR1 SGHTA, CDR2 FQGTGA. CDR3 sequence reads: CASSLGGERTQYF. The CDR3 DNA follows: TGTGCCAGCAGCTTAGGGGGGGAGCGTACGCAGTATTTT. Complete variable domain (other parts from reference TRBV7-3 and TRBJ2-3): GAGVSQTPSNKVTEKGKYVELRCDPISGHTALYWYRQSLGQGPEFLIYFQGTGAADDSGLPNDRFFAVRPEGSVSTLKIQRTERGDSAVYLCASSLGGERTQYFGPGTRLTVL.

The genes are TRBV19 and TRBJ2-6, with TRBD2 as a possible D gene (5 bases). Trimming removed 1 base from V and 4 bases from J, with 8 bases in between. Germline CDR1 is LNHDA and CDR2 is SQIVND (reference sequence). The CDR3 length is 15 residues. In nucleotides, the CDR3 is TGTGCCAGTAGTATAGGGACGGGAGGGGCCAACGTCCTGACTTTC. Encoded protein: CASSIGTGGANVLTF.

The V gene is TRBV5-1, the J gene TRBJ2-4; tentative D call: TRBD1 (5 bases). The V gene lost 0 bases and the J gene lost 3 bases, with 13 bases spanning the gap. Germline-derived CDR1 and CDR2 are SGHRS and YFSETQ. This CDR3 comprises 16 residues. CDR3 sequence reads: CASSLGQGGSKNIQYF. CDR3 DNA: TGCGCCAGCAGCTTGGGGCAGGGTGGAAGCAAAAACATTCAGTACTTC.

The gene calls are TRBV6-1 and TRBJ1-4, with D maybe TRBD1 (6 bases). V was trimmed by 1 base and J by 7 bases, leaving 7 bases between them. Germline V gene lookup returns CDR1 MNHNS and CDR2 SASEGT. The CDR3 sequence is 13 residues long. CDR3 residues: CASSEGGGEKLFF. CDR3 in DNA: TGTGCCAGCAGTGAAGGAGGGGGTGAAAAACTGTTTTTT.

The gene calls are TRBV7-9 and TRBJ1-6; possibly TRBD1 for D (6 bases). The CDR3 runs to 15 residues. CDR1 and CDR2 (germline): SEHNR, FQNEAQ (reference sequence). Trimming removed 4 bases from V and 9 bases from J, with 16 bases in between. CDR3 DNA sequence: TGTGCCAGCAGCTCGGCCGGACAGATTCGTTCACCCCTCCACTTT. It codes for CASSSAGQIRSPLHF.

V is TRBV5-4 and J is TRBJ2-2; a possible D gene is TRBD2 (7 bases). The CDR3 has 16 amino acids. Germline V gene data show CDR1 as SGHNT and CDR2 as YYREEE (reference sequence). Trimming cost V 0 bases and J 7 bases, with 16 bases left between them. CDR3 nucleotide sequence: TGTGCCAGCAGCTTGGATCGGGGGGCGCAGGTCGGGGAGCTGTTTTTT. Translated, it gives CASSLDRGAQVGELFF. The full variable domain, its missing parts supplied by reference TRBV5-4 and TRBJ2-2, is ETGVTQSPTHLIKTRGQQVTLRCSSQSGHNTVSWYQQALGQGPQFIFQYYREEENGRGNFPPRFSGLQFPNYSSELNVNALELDDSALYLCASSLDRGAQVGELFFGEGSRLTVL.

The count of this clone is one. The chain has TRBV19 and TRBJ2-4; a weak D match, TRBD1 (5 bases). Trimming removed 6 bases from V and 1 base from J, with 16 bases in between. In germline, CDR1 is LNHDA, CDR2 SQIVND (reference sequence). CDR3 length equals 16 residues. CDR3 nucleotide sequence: TGTGCCAGTAGGCTAACAGGCCCTGAGGCCAAAAACATTCAGTACTTC. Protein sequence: CASRLTGPEAKNIQYF.

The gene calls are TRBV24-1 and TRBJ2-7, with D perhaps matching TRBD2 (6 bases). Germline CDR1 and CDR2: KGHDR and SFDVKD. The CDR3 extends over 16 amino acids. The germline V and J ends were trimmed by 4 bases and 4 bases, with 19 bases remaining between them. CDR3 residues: CATSDAGGSRSYEQYF. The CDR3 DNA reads TGTGCCACCAGTGACGCCGGGGGTAGCAGGAGTTACGAGCAGTACTTC.

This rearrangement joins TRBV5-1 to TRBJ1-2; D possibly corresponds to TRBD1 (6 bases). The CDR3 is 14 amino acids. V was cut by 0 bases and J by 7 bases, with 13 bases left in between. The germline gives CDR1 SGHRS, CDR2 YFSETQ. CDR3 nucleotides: TGCGCCAGCAGCTTGGTTGGGGAAGGGGGTGGCTACACCTTC. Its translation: CASSLVGEGGGYTF.

In DNA form, the CDR3 reads TGTGCCAGCAGCTGGGACACTGTATTCAATGAGCAGTTCTTC. Its translation: CASSWDTVFNEQFF. The V call is TRBV7-9, the J call TRBJ2-1, with a weak D call TRBD1 (6 bases). Germline CDR1 reads SEHNR; CDR2 reads FQNEAQ (reference sequence). Trimming removed 4 bases at V and 6 bases at J, with 13 bases between. The CDR3 extends over 14 amino acids.

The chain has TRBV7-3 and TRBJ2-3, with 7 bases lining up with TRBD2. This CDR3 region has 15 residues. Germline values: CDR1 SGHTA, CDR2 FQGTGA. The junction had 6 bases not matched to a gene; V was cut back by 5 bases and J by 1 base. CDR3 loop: CASSLLSGRTDTQYF. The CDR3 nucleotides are TGTGCCAGCAGCCTTCTTAGCGGGCGCACAGATACGCAGTATTTT.

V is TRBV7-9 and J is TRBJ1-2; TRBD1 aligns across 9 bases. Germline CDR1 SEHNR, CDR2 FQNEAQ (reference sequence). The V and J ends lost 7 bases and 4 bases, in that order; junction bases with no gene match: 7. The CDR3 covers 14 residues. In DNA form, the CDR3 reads TGTGCCAGCAACCCTGGGGACAGGGCCTATGGCTACACCTTC. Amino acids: CASNPGDRAYGYTF. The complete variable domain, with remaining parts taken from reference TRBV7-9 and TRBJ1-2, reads DTGVSQNPRHKITKRGQNVTFRCDPISEHNRLYWYRQTLGQGPEFLTYFQNEAQLEKSRLLSDRFSAERPKGSFSTLEIQRTEQGDSAMYLCASNPGDRAYGYTFGSGTRLTVV.

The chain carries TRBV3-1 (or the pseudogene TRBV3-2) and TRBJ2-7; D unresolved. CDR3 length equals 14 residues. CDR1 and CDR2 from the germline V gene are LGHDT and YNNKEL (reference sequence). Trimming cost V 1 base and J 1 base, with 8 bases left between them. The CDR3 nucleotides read TGTGCCAGCAGCCAAGGGCACACATCCTACGAGCAGTACGTC. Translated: CASSQGHTSYEQYV.

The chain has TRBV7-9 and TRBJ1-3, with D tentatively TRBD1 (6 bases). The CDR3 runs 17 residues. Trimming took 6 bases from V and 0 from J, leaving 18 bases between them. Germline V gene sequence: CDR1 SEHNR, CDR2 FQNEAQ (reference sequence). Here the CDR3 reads CASRPAPGQLSGNTIYF. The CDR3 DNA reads TGTGCCAGCAGGCCAGCACCGGGACAACTCTCTGGAAACACCATATATTTT. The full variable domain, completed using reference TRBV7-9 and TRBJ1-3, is DTGVSQNPRHKITKRGQNVTFRCDPISEHNRLYWYRQTLGQGPEFLTYFQNEAQLEKSRLLSDRFSAERPKGSFSTLEIQRTEQGDSAMYLCASRPAPGQLSGNTIYFGEGSWLTVV.

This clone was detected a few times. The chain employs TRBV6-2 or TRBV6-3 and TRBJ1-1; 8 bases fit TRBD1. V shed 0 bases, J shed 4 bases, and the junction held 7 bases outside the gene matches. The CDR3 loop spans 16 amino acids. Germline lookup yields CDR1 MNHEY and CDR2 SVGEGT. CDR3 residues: CASSYSARTGTTEAFF. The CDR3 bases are TGTGCCAGCAGTTACTCGGCAAGGACAGGGACCACTGAAGCTTTCTTT.

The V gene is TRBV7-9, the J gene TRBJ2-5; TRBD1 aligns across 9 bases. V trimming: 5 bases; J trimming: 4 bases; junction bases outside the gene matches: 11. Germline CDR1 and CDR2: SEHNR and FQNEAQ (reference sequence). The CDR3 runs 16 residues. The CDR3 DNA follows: TGTGCCAGCAGCCGACCTTCGGGACAGGGCGGAGAGACCCAGTACTTC. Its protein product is CASSRPSGQGGETQYF. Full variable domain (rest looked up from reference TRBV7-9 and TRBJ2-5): DTGVSQNPRHKITKRGQNVTFRCDPISEHNRLYWYRQTLGQGPEFLTYFQNEAQLEKSRLLSDRFSAERPKGSFSTLEIQRTEQGDSAMYLCASSRPSGQGGETQYFGPGTRLLVL.

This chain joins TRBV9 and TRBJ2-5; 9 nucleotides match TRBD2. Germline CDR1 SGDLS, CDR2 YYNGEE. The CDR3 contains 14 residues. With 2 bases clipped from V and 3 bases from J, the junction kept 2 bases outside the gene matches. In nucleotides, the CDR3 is TGTGCCAGCAGCGTTAGCGGGAGCGAAGAGACCCAGTACTTC. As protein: CASSVSGSEETQYF. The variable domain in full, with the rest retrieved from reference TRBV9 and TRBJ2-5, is DSGVTQTPKHLITATGQRVTLRCSPRSGDLSVYWYQQSLDQGLQFLIQYYNGEERAKGNILERFSAQQFPDLHSELNLSSLELGDSALYFCASSVSGSEETQYFGPGTRLLVL.

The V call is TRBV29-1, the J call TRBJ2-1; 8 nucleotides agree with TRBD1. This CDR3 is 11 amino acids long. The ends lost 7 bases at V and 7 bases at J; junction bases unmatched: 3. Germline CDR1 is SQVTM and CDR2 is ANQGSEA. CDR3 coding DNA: TGCAGCGCCGACAGGGGTAATGAGCAGTTCTTC. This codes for CSADRGNEQFF.